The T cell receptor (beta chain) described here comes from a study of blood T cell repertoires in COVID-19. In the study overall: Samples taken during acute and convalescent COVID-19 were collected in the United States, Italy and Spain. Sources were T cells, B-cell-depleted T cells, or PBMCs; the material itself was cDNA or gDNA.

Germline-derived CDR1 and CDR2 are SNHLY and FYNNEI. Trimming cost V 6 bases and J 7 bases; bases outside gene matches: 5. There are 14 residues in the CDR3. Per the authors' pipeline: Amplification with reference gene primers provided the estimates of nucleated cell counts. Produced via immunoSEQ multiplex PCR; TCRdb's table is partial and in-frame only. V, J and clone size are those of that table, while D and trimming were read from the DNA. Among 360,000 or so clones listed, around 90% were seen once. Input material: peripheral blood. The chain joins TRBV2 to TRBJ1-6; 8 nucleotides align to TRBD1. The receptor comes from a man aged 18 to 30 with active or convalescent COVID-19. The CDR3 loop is CASREGQENSPLHF. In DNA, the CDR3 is TGTGCCAGCAGAGAGGGACAGGAAAATTCACCCCTCCACTTT.